This T cell receptor beta chain originates from a study of T cell repertoires in cytomegalovirus infection. Study at large: Both CMV infection and a matching HLA type were indicated by public TCR beta signatures. Study results and caveats: Predominance within the ex vivo response was attributable to HLA-C-restricted CMV-specific TCR beta clonotypes.

One entry per CDR3 protein, called by TCRdb with MiXCR from the reads. The sample records about 300,000 distinct CDR3 sequences, more than 20% being singletons. As to this clonotype: Its matching antigen is unknown.

Trimming took off 7 bases at V and 3 bases at J, with 9 bases between the two ends. Germline assignment: CDR1 WSHSY and CDR2 SAAADI. The CDR3 is 12 amino acids. The chain employs TRBV10-2 and TRBJ1-1; D is ambiguous. Sequencing was performed on PBMCs. This sequence was found in a human donor in good health (CMV status not recorded). Some clones in this sample may be carry-over from other donors' samples. The CDR3 region has the DNA TGCGCCAGCATAGGAGGGCACACTGAAGCTTTCTTT. This translates into CASIGGHTEAFF.